Described below is a single TCR beta chain sequence and its context. This specimen comes from a study of response to subunit inactivated influenza vaccine. The CDR3 consists of 17 residues. Trimming cost V 4 bases and J 2 bases; bases outside gene matches: 10. CDR1 is MNHEY and CDR2 is SVGEGT in the germline V gene. TCRdb called the RT-PCR reads again in MiXCR, with one record for every CDR3 protein. Among about 580,000 distinct CDR3 sequences listed, 14% were seen once. The chain couples TRBV6-2 or TRBV6-3 to TRBJ2-2; 7 nucleotides match TRBD1. The sequencing here drew on PBMCs from blood, taken approximately 13 days after vaccination. This TCR derives from a man aged 50 or older who received an inactivated influenza vaccine. The CDR3 nucleotides are TGTGCCAGCAGTTTTCAGCGGACAGGACTCAACACCGGGGAGCTGTTTTTT. Translating gives CASSFQRTGLNTGELFF.